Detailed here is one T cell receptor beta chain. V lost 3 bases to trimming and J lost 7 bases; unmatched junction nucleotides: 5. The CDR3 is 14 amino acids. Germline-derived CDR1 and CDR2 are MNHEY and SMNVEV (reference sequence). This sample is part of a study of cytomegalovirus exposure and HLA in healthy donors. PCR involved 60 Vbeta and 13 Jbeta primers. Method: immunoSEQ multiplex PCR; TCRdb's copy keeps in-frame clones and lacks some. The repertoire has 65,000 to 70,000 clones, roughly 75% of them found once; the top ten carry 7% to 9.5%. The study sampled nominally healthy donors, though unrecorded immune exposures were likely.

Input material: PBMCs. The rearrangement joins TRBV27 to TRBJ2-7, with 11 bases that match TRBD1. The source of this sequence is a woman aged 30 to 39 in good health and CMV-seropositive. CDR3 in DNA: TGTGCCAGCAGTTTCGGGACAGGGGGAGGGGAGCAGTACTTC. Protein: CASSFGTGGGEQYF.